Listed here is a single T cell receptor beta chain. As handled by the study authors: The assay estimated nucleated cells by amplifying reference gene primers. Libraries were prepared by immunoSEQ multiplex PCR; TCRdb keeps only in-frame clonotypes and omits some of them. That table furnishes V, J and clone size, whereas the DNA furnished D and trimming. The sample yields about 130,000 clones, 60% to 75% seen once. V shed 6 bases and J 0 bases; nucleotides not matched to a gene: 5. Germline-derived CDR1 and CDR2 are LGHDT and YNNKEL (reference sequence). This CDR3 is 15 amino acids long. This entry belongs to a study of blood T cell repertoires in COVID-19. At the level of the study: PBMCs, B-cell-depleted T cells, or T cells were the source of the cDNA or gDNA that made up the material.

This receptor was obtained from a woman between 65 and 79 years old with acute or convalescent COVID-19. This chain connects TRBV3-1 (or the pseudogene TRBV3-2) to TRBJ2-3, with 8 nucleotides matching TRBD1. Sample: peripheral blood. The CDR3 sequence: CASRLTGASTDTQYF. CDR3 bases: TGTGCCAGCAGGCTGACAGGGGCGAGCACAGATACGCAGTATTTT.